The 2 T cell receptor beta chains reported below all come from one sample, sequenced in a study of vaccination and CD4 T cells after COVID-19. Sample treatment: roughly 10-day PBMC culture with coronavirus spike peptide pools or control peptides (ViraFEST assay). The unexposed donor's CD4+ T cells were collected before the COVID-19 pandemic (2011-2018). Scientists ran DNA taken from cultured CD4+ T cells through the Oncomine TCR Beta short-read assay for sequencing. Using the QIAamp micro DNA kit, genomic DNA was extracted from the CD4+ T cells that had been cultured. TCRdb ran MiXCR on the PCR reads and lists one entry per CDR3 protein. The table shows over 7,500 distinct CDR3 sequences, with 34% occurring only once. For these receptors, no antigen is known. The specimen was CD4+ T cells from blood, cultured in vitro. The receptors come from a human donor in good health.

This clonotype occurred once. J is TRBJ1-1 and V is TRBV5-4, with D perhaps TRBD1 (5 bases). From germline, CDR1 is SGHNT and CDR2 YYREEE (reference sequence). The V end lost 1 base, the J end lost 5 bases, and 6 bases lay between the germline ends. This CDR3 contains 12 residues. CDR3 coding DNA: TGTGCCAGCAGCTTGAAGGGGACTGAAGCTTTCTTT. Protein: CASSLKGTEAFF.

This clonotype has a single count. V usage is TRBV6-1 and J usage is TRBJ1-2; D might be TRBD1 (6 bases). The germline V gene has CDR1 MNHNS and CDR2 SASEGT. V was clipped by 2 bases and J by 2 bases, with 12 bases between them. CDR3 length: 15 residues. CDR3 nucleotides: TGTGCCAGCAGTGAACGGGCAGGGGCGAACTATGGCTACACCTTC. It yields the protein CASSERAGANYGYTF.